This entry lists 11 T cell receptor beta chains sequenced from one sample in a study of lung T cells in sarcoidosis with Löfgren's syndrome. TCRdb fed the reads into MiXCR, producing one record per CDR3 protein. The sample yields 6,500 to 9,000 distinct CDR3 sequences, more than 20% seen once. Material: CD4+ T cells from bronchoalveolar lavage fluid. Every receptor here comes from a human donor with sarcoidosis (Löfgren's syndrome or another form), or a control subject (not recorded which).

Comment on this clonotype: One base away lies a much larger clone, so this may be a sequencing read error. The V and J genes are TRBV7-2 and TRBJ1-6, with unresolved D. This CDR3 has 13 residues. Germline CDR1 reads SGHTA; CDR2 reads FQGNSA. CDR3 DNA: TGTGCCAGCAGCTTAGTTGTTGATTCACCCCCCCACTTT. It specifies CASSLVVDSPPHF.

The sample holds many counts of this clonotype. The CDR3 region is CSARGGDYGYTF. For the CDR3, the DNA is TGCAGTGCTAGGGGAGGGGACTATGGCTACACCTTC. The V call is TRBV20-1, the J call TRBJ1-2; possibly TRBD1 for D (5 bases). CDR1 and CDR2 from the germline V gene are DFQATT and SNEGSKA (reference sequence). This CDR3 is 12 amino acids long. Trimming shortened V by 3 bases and J by 3 bases, and 8 bases separated the two germline ends.

This clonotype was observed many times. The CDR3 sequence: CAWSVMGTGNEQFF. The CDR3 nucleotides read TGTGCCTGGAGTGTGATGGGAACAGGGAATGAGCAGTTCTTC. V usage is TRBV30 and J usage is TRBJ2-1; tentatively, D is TRBD1 (6 bases). The CDR3 contains 14 residues. Germline values: CDR1 GTSNPN, CDR2 SVGIG (reference sequence). Between the trimmed V and J ends, which lost 0 bases and 7 bases, there was a span of 13 bases.

This clonotype is medium-sized within its sample. The V gene is TRBV7-2, the J gene TRBJ2-1, with D unclear. CDR1 is SGHTA, CDR2 FQGNSA, per germline. The CDR3 loop spans 14 amino acids. Trimming took 0 bases from V and 8 from J, leaving 11 bases between them. The CDR3 nucleotides are TGTGCCAGCAGCTTAGCAGGCCCCCTCCATGAGCAGTTCTTC. This codes for CASSLAGPLHEQFF.

By frequency in the sample, this clonotype is medium-sized. This CDR3 reads CASSPTERQPQHF. The CDR3 nucleotides read TGTGCCAGCTCACCGACCGAGCGTCAGCCCCAGCATTTT. This chain uses TRBV18 with TRBJ1-5; no firm D call. The CDR3 spans 13 residues. Germline CDR1 KGHSH, CDR2 LQKENI. Trimming removed 3 bases at V and 6 bases at J, with 9 bases between.

This clonotype has ten or more counts. This sequence joins TRBV5-1 and TRBJ1-1, with no clear D. Germline V gives CDR1 SGHRS, CDR2 YFSETQ. The CDR3 covers 15 residues. V dropped 0 bases and J dropped 7 bases, with 16 bases sitting between them. Here the CDR3 reads CASSLGQAKLGEAFF. DNA for the CDR3: TGCGCCAGCAGCTTGGGGCAGGCCAAGCTAGGTGAAGCTTTCTTT.

This rearrangement joins TRBV18 to TRBJ1-2; D perhaps matches TRBD1 (6 bases). CDR1 KGHSH and CDR2 LQKENI come from the germline V gene. The CDR3 consists of 17 residues. The V end was cut by 1 base, the J end by 6 bases, with 21 bases between. Written as DNA, the CDR3 is TGTGCCAGCTCACCACGCGTCATAGGGGGGGGAACGGATGGCTACACCTTC. Residues: CASSPRVIGGGTDGYTF.

The genes are TRBV7-9 and TRBJ2-5; no firm D call. V lost 1 base, J lost 5 bases, and 11 bases lay in between. Germline CDR1 reads SEHNR; CDR2 reads FQNEAQ (reference sequence). The length of the CDR3 is 14 residues. This CDR3 reads CASSLGVGEETQYF. The CDR3 DNA is TGTGCCAGCAGCTTAGGGGTAGGAGAGGAGACCCAGTACTTC.

At least ten counts were recorded for this clonotype. CDR3 DNA sequence: TGCAGTGCTAGCCCGATGGGACTAGCGGGCTCCTACGAGCAGTACTTC. Amino acids: CSASPMGLAGSYEQYF. The rearrangement joins TRBV20-1 to TRBJ2-7; 12 bases map to TRBD2. Trimming cost V 3 bases and J 0 bases; bases outside gene matches: 6. Germline CDR1 DFQATT, CDR2 SNEGSKA (reference sequence). This CDR3 has 16 amino acids.

A word on this clonotype: A single base separates this from a much larger clone, so it may be a read error. The chain employs TRBV7-9 and TRBJ2-2; perhaps TRBD1 as D (5 bases). CDR3 length: 14 amino acids. Between the trimmed V and J ends, which lost 7 bases and 7 bases, there was a span of 16 bases. Per germline, CDR1 SEHNR and CDR2 FQNEAQ (reference sequence). CDR3 bases: TGTGCCAGCATCTTCCAGGGCTCTGGCGGGGAGCTGTTTTTT. It translates to CASIFQGSGGELFF.

A few counts support this clonotype. The V gene is TRBV11-2, the J gene TRBJ2-3; weak D call: TRBD2 (5 bases). The V gene lost 11 bases and the J gene lost 5 bases, with 17 bases spanning the gap. The CDR3 is made up of 13 amino acids. Germline CDR1 reads SGHAT; CDR2 reads FQNNGV. CDR3 DNA sequence: TGTGCCGGTCGATCCCCCGCGGGAGATACGCAGTATTTT. It specifies CAGRSPAGDTQYF.